These T cell receptor beta chains were read from a single sample in a study of T cell repertoires in cytomegalovirus infection. Each CDR3 protein gets one entry after TCRdb re-called the reads with MiXCR. The sample shows a few hundred thousand distinct CDR3 sequences, over 7.5% of them seen only once. Sequenced material: PBMCs. Receptors originate from a human donor in good health (CMV status not recorded). Some clones in this sample may be carry-over from other donors' samples. CDR3s include the opening cysteine and the closing phenylalanine or tryptophan. Fields, in order: D gene, clone size, V gene, J gene, CDR3 DNA, CDR3 protein. A D gene is named only where the DNA matches it firmly. Clone size appears in some rows only: once, few, many, or a class for an expanded clone.

D gene: NA
clone size: many
V gene: TRBV20-1
J gene: TRBJ1-2
CDR3 DNA: TGCAGTGCTAGAGGGACCGACTATGGCTACACCTTC
CDR3 protein: CSARGTDYGYTF

D gene: NA
clone size: many
V gene: TRBV7-2
J gene: TRBJ1-6
CDR3 DNA: TGTGCCAGCAGCTTAGCGGGTAATAATTCACCCCTCCACTTT
CDR3 protein: CASSLAGNNSPLHF

D gene: NA
clone size: many
V gene: TRBV7-2
J gene: TRBJ2-3
CDR3 DNA: TGTGCCAGCAGCTCCTTAGCGGAATCTAGCACAGATACGCAGTATTTT
CDR3 protein: CASSSLAESSTDTQYF

D gene: NA
clone size: NA
V gene: TRBV4-2
J gene: TRBJ2-4
CDR3 DNA: TGTGCCAGCAGCCAAGCAATTCTAGCCAAAAACATTCAGTACTTC
CDR3 protein: CASSQAILAKNIQYF

D gene: NA
clone size: many
V gene: TRBV7-8
J gene: TRBJ2-3
CDR3 DNA: TGTGCCAGCAGCTTAGTAGGCATGAAGAGTAGCACAGATACGCAGTATTTT
CDR3 protein: CASSLVGMKSSTDTQYF

D gene: TRBD2
clone size: few
V gene: TRBV20-1
J gene: TRBJ2-1
CDR3 DNA: TGCAGTGCCCGGGGACTAGCCCTCTACAATGAGCAGTTCTTC
CDR3 protein: CSARGLALYNEQFF

D gene: NA
clone size: NA
V gene: TRBV6-6
J gene: TRBJ2-7
CDR3 DNA: TGTGCCAGCAGATCAGGGGTATACGAGCAGTACTTC
CDR3 protein: CASRSGVYEQYF

D gene: TRBD1
clone size: many
V gene: TRBV7-2
J gene: TRBJ1-1
CDR3 DNA: TGTGCCAGCAGATTAACGACAGGGAGGGTTCAGAGCACTGAAGCTTTCTTT
CDR3 protein: CASRLTTGRVQSTEAFF

D gene: TRBD2
clone size: NA
V gene: TRBV27
J gene: TRBJ2-5
CDR3 DNA: TGTGCCAGCAGTCCGTACCGGGCTAGCGGGAGGGCCCGGGAGACCCAGTACTTC
CDR3 protein: CASSPYRASGRARETQYF

D gene: NA
clone size: many
V gene: TRBV7-2
J gene: TRBJ1-1
CDR3 DNA: TGTGCCAGCTCAAAAACAGGGAGGGGCACTGAAGCTTTCTTT
CDR3 protein: CASSKTGRGTEAFF

D gene: NA
clone size: NA
V gene: TRBV20-1
J gene: TRBJ2-1
CDR3 DNA: TGCAGTGCTAGAGTACGAGGATCGTACAATGAGCAGTTCTTC
CDR3 protein: CSARVRGSYNEQFF

D gene: TRBD1
clone size: few
V gene: TRBV5-1
J gene: TRBJ2-1
CDR3 DNA: TGCGCCAGCAGGACGGGGACAGGGTGGGGGGATGAGCAGTTCTTC
CDR3 protein: CASRTGTGWGDEQFF

D gene: TRBD1
clone size: NA
V gene: TRBV27
J gene: TRBJ2-7
CDR3 DNA: TGTGCCAGCAGTTCCCGTACAGGGGGGGAGCAGTACTTC
CDR3 protein: CASSSRTGGEQYF

D gene: TRBD1
clone size: few
V gene: TRBV20-1
J gene: TRBJ2-1
CDR3 DNA: TGCAGTGCTAGACGCTCCTTTTCCGGGACAGGGAATGAGCAGTTCTTC
CDR3 protein: CSARRSFSGTGNEQFF

D gene: NA
clone size: many
V gene: TRBV29-1
J gene: TRBJ2-6
CDR3 DNA: TGCAGCGTTGGCTGGGCTGGGGCCAACGTCCTGACTTTC
CDR3 protein: CSVGWAGANVLTF

D gene: NA
clone size: NA
V gene: TRBV5-6
J gene: TRBJ2-1
CDR3 DNA: TGTGCCAGCAGCCCCTGGCGGGACAGAGGATTGCGGCAGTTCTTC
CDR3 protein: CASSPWRDRGLRQFF

D gene: NA
clone size: few
V gene: TRBV5-4
J gene: TRBJ1-1
CDR3 DNA: TGTGCCAGCAGCCCGCCCGGGACTGCGGACACTGAAGCTTTCTTT
CDR3 protein: CASSPPGTADTEAFF

D gene: NA
clone size: NA
V gene: TRBV5-4
J gene: TRBJ2-3
CDR3 DNA: TGTGCCAGCACCAAGGGTAGTGGAGAACCAGATACGCAGTATTTT
CDR3 protein: CASTKGSGEPDTQYF

D gene: NA
clone size: many
V gene: TRBV7-2
J gene: TRBJ1-6
CDR3 DNA: TGTGCCAGCAGCATCCAGACAGTTAATTCACCCCTCCACTTT
CDR3 protein: CASSIQTVNSPLHF

D gene: NA
clone size: many
V gene: TRBV7-2
J gene: TRBJ2-7
CDR3 DNA: TGTGCCAGCAGCCCCGGGCTCAGAAGCCACGAGCAGTACTTC
CDR3 protein: CASSPGLRSHEQYF

D gene: NA
clone size: many
V gene: TRBV12-3/TRBV12-4
J gene: TRBJ2-3
CDR3 DNA: TGTGCCAGCACTTCACGGAATACGCAGTATTTT
CDR3 protein: CASTSRNTQYF

D gene: TRBD1
clone size: few
V gene: TRBV7-9
J gene: TRBJ2-2
CDR3 DNA: TGTGCCAGCAGTGACAGGGGACCCATTGCCGGGGAGCTGTTTTTT
CDR3 protein: CASSDRGPIAGELFF

D gene: TRBD1
clone size: NA
V gene: TRBV12-3/TRBV12-4
J gene: TRBJ1-2
CDR3 DNA: TGTGCCAGCAGTTCCGGGACAGGGGGCGCTGAGTATCATGGCTACACCTTC
CDR3 protein: CASSSGTGGAEYHGYTF

D gene: TRBD2
clone size: once
V gene: TRBV11-2
J gene: TRBJ2-1
CDR3 DNA: TGTGCCAGCAGCTCCGGCGGGGGAAATGAGCAGTTCTTC
CDR3 protein: CASSSGGGNEQFF

D gene: TRBD1
clone size: many
V gene: TRBV7-2
J gene: TRBJ1-5
CDR3 DNA: TGTGCCAGCAGCCCGGGACAGGGTCATGTTCAGCCCCAGCATTTT
CDR3 protein: CASSPGQGHVQPQHF

D gene: NA
clone size: many
V gene: TRBV7-8
J gene: TRBJ2-3
CDR3 DNA: TGTGCCAGCAGCTTAGAAGACGGTACGCAGTATTTT
CDR3 protein: CASSLEDGTQYF

D gene: NA
clone size: NA
V gene: TRBV12-3/TRBV12-4
J gene: TRBJ2-7
CDR3 DNA: TGTGCCACCGCGAAGGCCCGAAGGGAGCAGTACTTC
CDR3 protein: CATAKARREQYF

D gene: TRBD1
clone size: NA
V gene: TRBV7-2
J gene: TRBJ1-1
CDR3 DNA: TGTGCCAGCAGCACCCCAGGGGGGAACACTGAAGCTTTCTTT
CDR3 protein: CASSTPGGNTEAFF

D gene: TRBD1
clone size: many
V gene: TRBV7-2
J gene: TRBJ2-4
CDR3 DNA: TGTGCCAGCAGCTTAGCCACAGGGGCCCGGGGCAACATTCAGTACTTC
CDR3 protein: CASSLATGARGNIQYF

D gene: TRBD2
clone size: many
V gene: TRBV7-2
J gene: TRBJ2-2
CDR3 DNA: TGTGCCAGCAGCATGTTCAAGGGACTAGCGCTCACCGGGGAGCTGTTTTTT
CDR3 protein: CASSMFKGLALTGELFF

D gene: NA
clone size: few
V gene: TRBV25-1
J gene: TRBJ2-2
CDR3 DNA: TGTGCCAGCAGTACCAACCCCACCGGGGAGCTGTTTTTT
CDR3 protein: CASSTNPTGELFF

D gene: NA
clone size: many
V gene: TRBV5-1
J gene: TRBJ2-2
CDR3 DNA: TGCGCCAGCAGCTTGGTCCCGGACAGGAACACCGGGGAGCTGTTTTTT
CDR3 protein: CASSLVPDRNTGELFF

D gene: NA
clone size: few
V gene: TRBV11-1
J gene: TRBJ1-1
CDR3 DNA: TGTGCCAGCAGCTTACTTCGGGGCCTGGACACTGAAGCTTTCTTT
CDR3 protein: CASSLLRGLDTEAFF

D gene: NA
clone size: NA
V gene: TRBV28
J gene: TRBJ2-7
CDR3 DNA: TGTGCCAGCAGTTCGACTGGGGGCGGCTGGGTTAGCTACGAGCAGTACTTC
CDR3 protein: CASSSTGGGWVSYEQYF

D gene: TRBD2
clone size: NA
V gene: TRBV24-1
J gene: TRBJ2-1
CDR3 DNA: TGTGCCACCAGTGATCCGGGACTAGCGGCTGATGAGCAGTTCTTC
CDR3 protein: CATSDPGLAADEQFF

D gene: NA
clone size: many
V gene: TRBV7-8
J gene: TRBJ2-5
CDR3 DNA: TGTGCCAGCAGCTTAGACAGGGGGGGACTAGCCGGCCTGATGCAAGAGACCCAGTACTTC
CDR3 protein: CASSLDRGGLAGLMQETQYF

D gene: NA
clone size: few
V gene: TRBV29-1
J gene: TRBJ2-1
CDR3 DNA: TGCAGCGTGGAGACAGGTTACAATGAGCAGTTCTTC
CDR3 protein: CSVETGYNEQFF

D gene: NA
clone size: few
V gene: TRBV24-1
J gene: TRBJ2-1
CDR3 DNA: TGTGCCACCAGTGATACCAGGGACTCCGGTTTTGGTGAGCAGTTCTTC
CDR3 protein: CATSDTRDSGFGEQFF

D gene: TRBD1
clone size: few
V gene: TRBV5-1
J gene: TRBJ1-1
CDR3 DNA: TGCGCCAGCAGCTCGGGACAGAGTTTGGCTGAAGCTTTCTTT
CDR3 protein: CASSSGQSLAEAFF

D gene: TRBD2
clone size: many
V gene: TRBV10-3
J gene: TRBJ2-1
CDR3 DNA: TGTGCCATCAGTAACACCGGGACTAGCGGGGGGGGCGAGCAGTTCTTC
CDR3 protein: CAISNTGTSGGGEQFF

D gene: NA
clone size: many
V gene: TRBV11-1
J gene: TRBJ2-2
CDR3 DNA: TGTGCCAGCAGTAAAACCAGGTCCGGGGAGCTGTTTTTT
CDR3 protein: CASSKTRSGELFF

D gene: NA
clone size: few
V gene: TRBV20-1
J gene: TRBJ2-7
CDR3 DNA: TGCAGTGCTAGCCCGGGAGCGAGCTCCTACGAGCAGTACTTC
CDR3 protein: CSASPGASSYEQYF

D gene: NA
clone size: NA
V gene: TRBV12-3/TRBV12-4
J gene: TRBJ1-1
CDR3 DNA: TGTGCCAGCACCTCGTTGGGAGGTATCTCTGAAGCTTTCTTT
CDR3 protein: CASTSLGGISEAFF

D gene: TRBD2
clone size: many
V gene: TRBV6-2/TRBV6-3
J gene: TRBJ2-1
CDR3 DNA: TGTGCCAGCAGTTACCCGAACTCCGTTGGGGGAGGGACCTACAATGAGCAGTTCTTC
CDR3 protein: CASSYPNSVGGGTYNEQFF

D gene: TRBD1
clone size: few
V gene: TRBV5-1
J gene: TRBJ1-1
CDR3 DNA: TGCGCCAGCAGCCAATCGGTGGACAGGGAAGCTTTCTTT
CDR3 protein: CASSQSVDREAFF

D gene: NA
clone size: many
V gene: TRBV7-2
J gene: TRBJ2-3
CDR3 DNA: TGTGCCAGCAGCGCGATCAGGGGGGGTACGCAGTATTTT
CDR3 protein: CASSAIRGGTQYF

D gene: TRBD2
clone size: few
V gene: TRBV7-9
J gene: TRBJ2-1
CDR3 DNA: TGTGCCAGCAGCTTACGACGGGAGGGCCAGAATGAGCAGTTCTTC
CDR3 protein: CASSLRREGQNEQFF